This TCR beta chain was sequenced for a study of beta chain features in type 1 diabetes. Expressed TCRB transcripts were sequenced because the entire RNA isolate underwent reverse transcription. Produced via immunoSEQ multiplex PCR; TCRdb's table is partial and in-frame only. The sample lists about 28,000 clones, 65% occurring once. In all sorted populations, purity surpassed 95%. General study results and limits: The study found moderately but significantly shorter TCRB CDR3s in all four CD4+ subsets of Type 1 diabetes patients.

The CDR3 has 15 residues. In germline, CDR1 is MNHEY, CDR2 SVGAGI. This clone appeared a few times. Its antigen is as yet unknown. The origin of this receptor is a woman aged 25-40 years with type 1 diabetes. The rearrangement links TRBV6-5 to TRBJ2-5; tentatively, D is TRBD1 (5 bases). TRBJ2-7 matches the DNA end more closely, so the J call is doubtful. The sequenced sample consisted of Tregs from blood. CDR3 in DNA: TGTGCCAGCAGTTACTTCGGGCAGGCAGGGAACGAGCAGTACTTC. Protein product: CASSYFGQAGNEQYF.